The sequence of this T cell receptor (beta chain) was determined in a study of blood T cell repertoires in COVID-19. About the research overall: Sites in the United States, Italy and Spain provided acute and convalescent COVID-19 samples.

This CDR3 spans 16 amino acids. V gave up 0 bases and J gave up 3 bases; unmatched junction bases: 5. CDR1 is SGHRS and CDR2 is YFSETQ in the germline V gene. The data were produced by immunoSEQ multiplex PCR, yet TCRdb's version contains in-frame clones alone and is incomplete. The data hold about 260,000 clones, with around four fifths observed a single time. This TCR was recovered from a man in his sixties who had recovered from COVID-19. V is TRBV5-1 and J is TRBJ2-1; 8 bases agree with TRBD2. Sequencing input: peripheral blood. The CDR3 here is CASSLVSGTSYNEQFF. The CDR3 region has the DNA TGCGCCAGCAGCTTGGTTTCCGGGACTAGCTACAATGAGCAGTTCTTC.